This T cell receptor (beta chain) comes out of a study of B cell selection in AIRE deficiency. Findings and limits, study-wide: Roughly 31% of healthy-shared Treg sequences were found among patient Tconv cells.

To note about this clone: Its target is not known.

Conventional CD4 T cells were sorted as CD4+CD127+ cells. Control samples were from healthy, unrelated donors. The CDR3 is 12 amino acids. Germline CDR1 is MNHNS and CDR2 is SASEGT. How the authors handled the data: Approximately 1.1x10^5 patient and about 130,000 healthy donor in-frame TCRbeta sequences came from conventional T cells. Clones were read by immunoSEQ multiplex PCR, and TCRdb kept only the in-frame ones, dropping some. V and J calls and clone size are as listed in that table; D and trimming were resolved from the DNA. The table shows about 25,000 clones, with 95% to 96% occurring only once.

Source material: CD4+CD127+ conventional T cells sorted from PBMCs. This rearrangement joins TRBV6-1 to TRBJ1-5, with a tentative D call TRBD1 (5 bases). The TCR originated in a human donor in good health. The CDR3 loop is CAQGYGNQPQHF. As DNA, the CDR3 is TGTGCTCAGGGATATGGCAATCAGCCCCAGCATTTT.